This entry features one TCR beta chain sequence. The antigen is undetermined. The CDR3 totals 14 residues. Germline assignment: CDR1 MNHEY and CDR2 SVGAGI. These data originate in a study of blood T cells in healthy people across ages. PCR was performed a second time for about 6 to 12 cycles using a sample-barcoded 5' primer and a J-beta primer mix. TCRdb ran MiXCR on the 5' RACE reads and lists one entry per CDR3 protein. The sample records hundreds of thousands of distinct CDR3 sequences, about 29% being singletons. The study's findings and limits: Age brought a roughly linear fall in TCR beta diversity measured per million T cells.

Another study also made use of these data, one on T cells of mothers and their children. As that report states: A primer called M1S, used in the second PCR, added sample barcodes and 2-4 random nucleotides. Mother-child pairs who were related displayed a slightly higher overlap than unrelated pairs, a difference that was non-significant.

The receptor was isolated from a boy under 10 years old in good health. This chain uses TRBV6-5 with TRBJ2-3; TRBD2 is a possible D gene (6 bases). The DNA end is more similar to TRBJ2-7, so the J call may be wrong. Sequenced sample: blood. DNA for the CDR3: TGTGCCAGCAGTTGCCTACAACGGGACTGCGAGCAGTACTTC. Translated: CASSCLQRDCEQYF.